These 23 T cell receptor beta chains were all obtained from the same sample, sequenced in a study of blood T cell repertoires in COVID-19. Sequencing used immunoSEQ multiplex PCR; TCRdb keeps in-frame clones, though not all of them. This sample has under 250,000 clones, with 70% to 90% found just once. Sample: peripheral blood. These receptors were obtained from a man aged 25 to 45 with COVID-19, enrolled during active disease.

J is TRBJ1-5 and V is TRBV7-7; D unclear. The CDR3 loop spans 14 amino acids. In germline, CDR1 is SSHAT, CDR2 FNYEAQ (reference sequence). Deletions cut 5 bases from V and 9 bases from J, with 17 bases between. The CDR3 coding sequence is TGTGCCAGCAGCCCAACACCACCTCGCCGGCCCCAGCATTTT. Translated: CASSPTPPRRPQHF.

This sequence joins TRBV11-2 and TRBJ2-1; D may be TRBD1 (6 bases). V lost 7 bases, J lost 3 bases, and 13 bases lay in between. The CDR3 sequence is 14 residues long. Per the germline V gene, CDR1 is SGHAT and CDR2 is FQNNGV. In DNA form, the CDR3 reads TGTGCCAGCAAAGGGGGAATCATCTACAATGAGCAGTTCTTC. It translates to CASKGGIIYNEQFF.

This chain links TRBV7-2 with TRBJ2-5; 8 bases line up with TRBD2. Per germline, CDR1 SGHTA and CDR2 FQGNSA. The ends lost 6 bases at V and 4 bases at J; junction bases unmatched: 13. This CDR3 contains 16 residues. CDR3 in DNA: TGTGCCAGCAGTGCGGGAGTCGGGGGGGCTATAGAGACCCAGTACTTC. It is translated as CASSAGVGGAIETQYF.

CDR3 loop: CASSPSMTGGSNNSPLHF. CDR3 DNA sequence: TGTGCCAGCTCACCAAGTATGACAGGGGGCTCTAATAATTCACCCCTCCACTTT. The rearrangement uses TRBV18 and TRBJ1-6; 10 bases match TRBD1. CDR3 length equals 18 residues. Germline assignment: CDR1 KGHSH and CDR2 LQKENI. Trimming removed 2 bases from V and 5 bases from J; junction bases left unmatched: 9.

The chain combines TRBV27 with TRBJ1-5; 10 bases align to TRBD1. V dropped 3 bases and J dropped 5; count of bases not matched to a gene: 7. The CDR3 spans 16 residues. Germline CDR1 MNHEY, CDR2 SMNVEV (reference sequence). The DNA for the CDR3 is TGTGCCAGCAGTTTGGGGACAGGGGCTAGGTATCAGCCCCAGCATTTT. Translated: CASSLGTGARYQPQHF.

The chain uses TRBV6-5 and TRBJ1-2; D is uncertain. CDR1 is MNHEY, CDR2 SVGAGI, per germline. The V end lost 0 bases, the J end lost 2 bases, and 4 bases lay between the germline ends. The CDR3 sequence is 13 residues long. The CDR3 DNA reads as TGTGCCAGCAGTTACTCGACAAACTATGGCTACACCTTC. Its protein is CASSYSTNYGYTF.

In DNA, the CDR3 is TGTGCCTGGGCCTTGACAGGGGACCAGCCCCAGCATTTT. Encoded protein: CAWALTGDQPQHF. The genes are TRBV30 and TRBJ1-5; TRBD1 aligns across 8 bases. The CDR3 runs to 13 residues. Germline V gene sequence: CDR1 GTSNPN, CDR2 SVGIG (reference sequence). The J segment lost 7 bases and the V segment lost 5 bases, leaving 7 bases of the junction unmatched.

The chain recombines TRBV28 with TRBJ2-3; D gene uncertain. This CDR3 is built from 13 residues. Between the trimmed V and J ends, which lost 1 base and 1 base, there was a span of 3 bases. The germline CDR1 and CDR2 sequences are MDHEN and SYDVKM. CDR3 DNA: TGTGCCAGCAGTTTATCGGGCACAGATACGCAGTATTTT. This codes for CASSLSGTDTQYF.

The CDR3 loop reads CASRLPPKTGKRYEQYF. The CDR3 region has the DNA TGTGCAAGTCGCCTTCCTCCGAAGACAGGGAAACGCTACGAGCAGTACTTC. The chain is built from TRBV12-2 and TRBJ2-7; TRBD1, the table's D call, lacks a check against the DNA. TRBV12-2 is a known pseudogene. The CDR3 is 17 amino acids.

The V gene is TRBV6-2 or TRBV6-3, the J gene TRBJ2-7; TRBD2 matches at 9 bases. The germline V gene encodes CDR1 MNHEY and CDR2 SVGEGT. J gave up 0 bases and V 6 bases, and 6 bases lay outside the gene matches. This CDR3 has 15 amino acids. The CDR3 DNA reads TGTGCCAGCAGCCCGCCGCGGGAGGGCTCCTACGAGCAGTACTTC. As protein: CASSPPREGSYEQYF.

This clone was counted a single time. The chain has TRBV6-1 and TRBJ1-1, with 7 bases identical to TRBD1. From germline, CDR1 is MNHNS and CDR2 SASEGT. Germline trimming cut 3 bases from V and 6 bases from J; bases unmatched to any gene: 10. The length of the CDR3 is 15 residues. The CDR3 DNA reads TGTGCCAGCAGTGATAGGCAGGGGGAGTCCGCTGAAGCTTTCTTT. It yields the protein CASSDRQGESAEAFF.

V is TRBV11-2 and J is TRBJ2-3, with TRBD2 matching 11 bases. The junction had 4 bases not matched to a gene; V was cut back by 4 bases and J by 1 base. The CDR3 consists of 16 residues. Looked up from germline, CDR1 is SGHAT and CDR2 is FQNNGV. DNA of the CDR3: TGTGCCAGCAGCTATTCTAGCGGGGGGCGCACAGATACGCAGTATTTT. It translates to CASSYSSGGRTDTQYF.

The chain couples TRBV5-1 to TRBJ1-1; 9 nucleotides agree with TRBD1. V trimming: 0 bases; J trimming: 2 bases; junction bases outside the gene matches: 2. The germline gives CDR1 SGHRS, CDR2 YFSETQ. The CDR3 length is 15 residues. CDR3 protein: CASSLVDRGNTEAFF. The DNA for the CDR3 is TGCGCCAGCAGCTTGGTGGACAGGGGAAACACTGAAGCTTTCTTT.

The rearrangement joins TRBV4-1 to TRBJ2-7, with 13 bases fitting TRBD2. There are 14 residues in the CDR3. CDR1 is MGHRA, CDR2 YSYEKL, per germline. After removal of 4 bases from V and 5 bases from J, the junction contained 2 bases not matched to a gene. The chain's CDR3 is CASSPGLAGDEQYF. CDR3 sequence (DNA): TGCGCCAGCAGCCCAGGACTAGCGGGAGACGAGCAGTACTTC.

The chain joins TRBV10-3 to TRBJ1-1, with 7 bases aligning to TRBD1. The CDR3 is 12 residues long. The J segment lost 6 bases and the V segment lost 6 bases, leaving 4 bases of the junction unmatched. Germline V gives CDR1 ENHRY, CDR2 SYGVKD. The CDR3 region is CAIRTGLAEAFF. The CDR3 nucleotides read TGTGCCATCAGGACAGGGCTGGCTGAAGCTTTCTTT.

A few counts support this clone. CDR3 loop: CAWGTRALLHNSPLHF. The CDR3 DNA reads as TGTGCCTGGGGGACACGCGCCCTGCTGCATAATTCACCCCTCCACTTT. The chain is built from TRBV30 and TRBJ1-6, with TRBD1 as a possible D gene (6 bases). V lost 5 bases to trimming and J lost 5 bases, with 19 bases between them. Germline V CDR1 and CDR2: GTSNPN, SVGIG (reference sequence). CDR3 length: 16 residues.

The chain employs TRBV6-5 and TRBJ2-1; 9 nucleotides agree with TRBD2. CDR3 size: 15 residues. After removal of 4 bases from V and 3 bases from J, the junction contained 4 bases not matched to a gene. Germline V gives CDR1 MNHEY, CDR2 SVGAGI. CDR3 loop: CASSSRGGFYNEQFF. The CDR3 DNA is TGTGCCAGCAGTTCGCGGGGGGGTTTCTACAATGAGCAGTTCTTC.

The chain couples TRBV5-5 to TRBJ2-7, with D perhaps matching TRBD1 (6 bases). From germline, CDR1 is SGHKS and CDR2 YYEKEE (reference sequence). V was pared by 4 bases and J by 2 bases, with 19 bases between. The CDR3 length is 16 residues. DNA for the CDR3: TGTGCCAGCAGCCCCCATACCGGGACACCCGCCTACGAGCAGTACTTC. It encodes CASSPHTGTPAYEQYF.

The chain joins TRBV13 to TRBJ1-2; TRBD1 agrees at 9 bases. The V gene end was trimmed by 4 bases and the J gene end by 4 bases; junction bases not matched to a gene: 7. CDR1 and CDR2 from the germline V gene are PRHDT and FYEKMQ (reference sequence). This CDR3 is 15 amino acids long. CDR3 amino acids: CASSYRDRALYGYTF. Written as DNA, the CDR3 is TGTGCCAGCAGCTACCGGGACAGGGCCCTCTATGGCTACACCTTC.

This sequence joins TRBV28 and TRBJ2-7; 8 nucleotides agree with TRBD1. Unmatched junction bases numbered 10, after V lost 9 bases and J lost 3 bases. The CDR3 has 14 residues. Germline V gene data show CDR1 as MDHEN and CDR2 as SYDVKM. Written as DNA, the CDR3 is TGTGCCAGTTGTGACAGGGGTGAGGGCTACGAGCAGTACTTC. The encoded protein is CASCDRGEGYEQYF.

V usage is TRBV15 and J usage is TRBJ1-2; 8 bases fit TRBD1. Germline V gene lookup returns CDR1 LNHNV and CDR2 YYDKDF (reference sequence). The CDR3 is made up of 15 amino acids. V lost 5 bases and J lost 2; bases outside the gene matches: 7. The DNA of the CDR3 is TGTGCCACCAGCTCTAGTCGGACAGGGAACTATGGCTACACCTTC. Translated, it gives CATSSSRTGNYGYTF.

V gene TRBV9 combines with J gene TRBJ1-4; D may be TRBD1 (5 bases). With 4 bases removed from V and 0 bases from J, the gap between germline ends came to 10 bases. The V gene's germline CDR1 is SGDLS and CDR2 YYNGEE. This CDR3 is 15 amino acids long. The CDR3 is CASSSTGATNEKLFF. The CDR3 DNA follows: TGTGCCAGCAGCTCGACGGGGGCAACTAATGAAAAACTGTTTTTT.

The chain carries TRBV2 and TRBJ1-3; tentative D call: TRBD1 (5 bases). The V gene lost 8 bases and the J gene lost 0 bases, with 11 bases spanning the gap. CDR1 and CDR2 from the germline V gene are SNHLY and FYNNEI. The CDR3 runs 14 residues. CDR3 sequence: CASGGGLSGNTIYF. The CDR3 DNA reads TGTGCCAGCGGGGGGGGTCTCTCTGGAAACACCATATATTTT. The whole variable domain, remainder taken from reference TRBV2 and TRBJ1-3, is EPEVTQTPSHQVTQMGQEVILRCVPISNHLYFYWYRQILGQKVEFLVSFYNNEISEKSEIFDDQFSVERPDGSNFTLKIRSTKLEDSAMYFCASGGGLSGNTIYFGEGSWLTVV.